This TCR beta chain stems from a study of blood T cells in healthy people across ages. Overall study findings and caveats: Diversity estimates drawn from one million T cells were deemed underestimates.

With a J-beta primer mix and a sample-barcoded 5' primer, a second PCR ran about 7 to 12 cycles. TCRdb analysed the 5' RACE reads with MiXCR anew, one entry per CDR3 protein. Of 700,000 to 1,000,000 distinct CDR3 sequences in the sample, about 42% were seen once. The CDR3 has 15 residues. Trimming pared 2 bases from V and 6 bases from J, leaving 16 bases between. Germline V gene sequence: CDR1 SGHDT, CDR2 YYEEEE. Per-sample yields of isolated PBMCs were at least 6.5 million. This clonotype was detected only a few times. Its antigen remains unknown. This TCR was recovered from a man aged 60-69 years in good health. The sample comprised blood. V gene TRBV5-6 combines with J gene TRBJ2-3; possibly TRBD2 for D (5 bases). The CDR3 bases are TGTGCCAGCAGCTTTGGGGAGATGAGATCGGATACGCAGTATTTT. Translated: CASSFGEMRSDTQYF.